What follows describes a single T cell receptor beta chain. Its antigen is unknown. The sample belongs to a study of yellow fever vaccine responses in identical twins. Findings and caveats of the study: Each twin's T cell response to the vaccine was reported to look partly convergent and partly personalized.

From the RT-PCR reads, TCRdb called clonotypes with MiXCR, one entry per CDR3 protein. Among under 25,000 distinct CDR3 sequences listed, under 75% were seen once. The receptor's source is a woman aged 18-29 years who received the yellow fever vaccine. The starting material was T cells from blood (PBMCs), unsorted or a sorted subset (not recorded which), obtained before or after yellow fever vaccination (not recorded which).

In DNA form, the CDR3 reads TGTGCCAGCAGCAACGAGCGGGAGGGTAAGACCCTCTACAATGAGCAGTTCTTC. It specifies CASSNEREGKTLYNEQFF. The chain couples TRBV11-1 to TRBJ2-1, with 10 bases that match TRBD2. The germline V gene encodes CDR1 SGHAT and CDR2 FQDESV (reference sequence). The V and J ends lost 5 bases and 3 bases, in that order; junction bases with no gene match: 13. CDR3 length: 18 residues.